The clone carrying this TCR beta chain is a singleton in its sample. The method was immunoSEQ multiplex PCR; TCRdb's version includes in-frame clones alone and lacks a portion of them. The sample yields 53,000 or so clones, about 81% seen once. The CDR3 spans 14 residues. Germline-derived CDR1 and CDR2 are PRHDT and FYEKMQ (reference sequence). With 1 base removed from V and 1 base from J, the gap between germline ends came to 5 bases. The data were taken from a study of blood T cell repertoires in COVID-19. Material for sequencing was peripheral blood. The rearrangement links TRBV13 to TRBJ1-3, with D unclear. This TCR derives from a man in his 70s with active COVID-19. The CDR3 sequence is CASSLAGSGNTIYF. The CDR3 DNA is TGTGCCAGCAGCTTAGCCGGGTCTGGAAACACCATATATTTT.